These 21 T cell receptor beta chains originate from one sample sequenced in a study of radiotherapy plus CTLA-4 blockade in lung cancer. Libraries were prepared by immunoSEQ multiplex PCR; TCRdb keeps only in-frame clonotypes and omits some of them. The table shows approximately 89,000 clones, with over 80% occurring only once. Specimen: peripheral blood, collected from a patient treated with radiotherapy plus ipilimumab. The receptors were sampled from a human donor with non-small cell lung cancer that progressed on radiotherapy plus ipilimumab.

The chain uses TRBV4-1 and TRBJ1-5; D unclear. This CDR3 contains 15 residues. Germline-derived CDR1 and CDR2 are MGHRA and YSYEKL. Trimming left V 0 bases short and J 2 bases short, with 8 bases between. DNA for the CDR3: TGCGCCAGCAGCCAAGATGCAAGGGGCAATCAGCCCCAGCATTTT. Protein product: CASSQDARGNQPQHF.

The V call is TRBV6-6, the J call TRBJ1-4, with D uncertain. V was cut by 6 bases and J by 7 bases, with 9 bases left in between. Germline-derived CDR1 and CDR2 are MNHNY and SVGAGI (reference sequence). The CDR3 covers 12 residues. For the CDR3, the DNA is TGTGCCAGCAGCCCACGCGGTGAAAAACTGTTTTTT. Translation gives CASSPRGEKLFF.

The chain employs TRBV11-2 and TRBJ2-5, with unresolved D. Germline-derived CDR1 and CDR2 are SGHAT and FQNNGV. The germline V and J ends were trimmed by 4 bases and 0 bases, with 6 bases remaining between them. The CDR3 is 13 residues long. CDR3 residues: CASSSWYQETQYF. The CDR3 nucleotides are TGTGCCAGCAGCTCTTGGTACCAAGAGACCCAGTACTTC.

V and J are TRBV4-2 and TRBJ2-3; 8 bases agree with TRBD2. This CDR3 spans 18 amino acids. Losses at the gene ends were 4 bases for V and 4 bases for J; bases not matched to a gene: 16. CDR1 LGHNA and CDR2 YNFKEQ come from the germline V gene. The DNA of the CDR3 is TGTGCCAGCAGCCTGAACCCTCTCGCGGGGGGCCTCCCAGATACGCAGTATTTT. Translated: CASSLNPLAGGLPDTQYF.

V gene TRBV6-6 combines with J gene TRBJ1-1; 10 bases align to TRBD1. Germline CDR1 is MNHNY and CDR2 is SVGAGI (reference sequence). V lost 6 bases to trimming and J lost 4 bases; unmatched junction nucleotides: 5. The CDR3 runs to 14 residues. CDR3 sequence reads: CASSLGQGFTEAFF. Here the CDR3 DNA reads TGTGCCAGCAGCCTGGGACAGGGGTTCACTGAAGCTTTCTTT.

V is TRBV5-4 and J is TRBJ1-6; TRBD1 matches 11 bases. The junction had 4 bases not matched to a gene; V was cut back by 9 bases and J by 8 bases. In germline, CDR1 is SGHNT, CDR2 YYREEE (reference sequence). CDR3 length: 13 residues. The CDR3 DNA reads as TGTGCCACGGGACAGGGGGGGGATTCACCCCTCCACTTT. This codes for CATGQGGDSPLHF.

The V gene is TRBV2, the J gene TRBJ2-1, with TRBD2 as a possible D gene (6 bases). Trimming left V 7 bases short and J 8 bases short, with 18 bases between. CDR3 size: 14 residues. CDR1 and CDR2 (germline): SNHLY, FYNNEI. CDR3 bases: TGTGCCAGCATCGCGACTCCCTTAGCGGATGAGCAGTTCTTC. This sequence encodes CASIATPLADEQFF.

The rearrangement uses TRBV30 and TRBJ2-2; D is possibly TRBD1 or TRBD2 (5 bases each). Trimming took off 7 bases at V and 5 bases at J, with 11 bases between the two ends. From germline, CDR1 is GTSNPN and CDR2 SVGIG (reference sequence). The CDR3 sequence is 12 residues long. CDR3 in amino acids: CASSWGTGELFF. For the CDR3, the DNA is TGTGCCTCCTCCTGGGGGACCGGGGAGCTGTTTTTT. Variable domain in full (rest from reference TRBV30 and TRBJ2-2): SQTIHQWPATLVQPVGSPLSLECTVEGTSNPNLYWYRQAAGRGLQLLFYSVGIGQISSEVPQNLSASRPQDRQFILSSKKLLLSDSGFYLCASSWGTGELFFGEGSRLTVL.

V gene TRBV4-1 combines with J gene TRBJ1-1; D perhaps matches TRBD1 (6 bases). Trimming left V 1 base short and J 5 bases short, with 17 bases between. This CDR3 is 16 amino acids long. Germline CDR1 and CDR2: MGHRA and YSYEKL. The CDR3 loop is CASSQVGAGALTEAFF. The CDR3, as DNA: TGCGCCAGCAGCCAAGTGGGGGCGGGGGCGCTTACTGAAGCTTTCTTT.

The V gene is TRBV7-6, the J gene TRBJ1-5; the D gene is possibly TRBD1 (5 bases). Germline V CDR1 and CDR2: SGHVS, FNYEAQ. V was trimmed by 4 bases and J by 7 bases, leaving 11 bases between them. CDR3 size: 13 residues. The CDR3 is CASSSDRGQPQHF. The CDR3 bases are TGTGCCAGCAGCTCGGATCGGGGGCAGCCCCAGCATTTT.

The chain is built from TRBV10-1 and TRBJ1-1; 10 positions agree with TRBD1. This CDR3 comprises 16 residues. Germline CDR1 WNHNN, CDR2 SYGVQD (reference sequence). With V trimmed by 7 bases and J by 0 bases, 8 bases remained unmatched. CDR3 nucleotides: TGCGCCAGCATTGGGACAGGGGTCGGCATGAACACTGAAGCTTTCTTT. Protein sequence: CASIGTGVGMNTEAFF.

This clone has a handful of counts. The CDR3 DNA reads as TGCAGCGTTTCGGCAGCGAAGAAAAACATTCAGTACTTC. Its translation: CSVSAAKKNIQYF. The chain combines TRBV29-1 with TRBJ2-4, with no clear D. Deletions cut 5 bases from V and 4 bases from J, with 12 bases between. The CDR3 runs to 13 residues. The germline CDR1 and CDR2 sequences are SQVTM and ANQGSEA.

CDR3 region: CASSAVAGGIYEQYF. The CDR3 bases are TGTGCCAGCAGTGCTGTGGCGGGGGGGATCTACGAGCAGTACTTC. The chain uses TRBV6-4 and TRBJ2-7; 9 positions agree with TRBD2. The length of the CDR3 is 15 residues. V shed 4 bases and J 3 bases; nucleotides not matched to a gene: 7. Looked up from germline, CDR1 is MRHNA and CDR2 is SNTAGT.

The chain links TRBV21-1 to TRBJ1-2; TRBD1, the table's D call, lacks a check against the DNA. TRBV21-1 is designated a pseudogene. The CDR3 has 14 residues. The DNA of the CDR3 is TGTGCCAACGACCCTAGACAGGGGTGCTATGGCTACACCTTC. Amino acids: CANDPRQGCYGYTF.

The chain joins TRBV7-2 to TRBJ2-1, with TRBD2 matching 10 bases. CDR3 length: 16 amino acids. Germline CDR1 is SGHTA and CDR2 is FQGNSA. V lost 7 bases, J lost 6 bases, and 12 bases stayed unmatched. The CDR3 sequence: CASTRTSGGISNEQFF. In nucleotides, the CDR3 is TGTGCCAGCACCCGGACTAGCGGTGGAATTAGCAATGAGCAGTTCTTC.

J is TRBJ2-2 and V is TRBV19; D is possibly TRBD1 (6 bases). V gave up 4 bases and J gave up 6 bases, with 9 bases separating them. Germline V gives CDR1 LNHDA, CDR2 SQIVND (reference sequence). This CDR3 contains 13 residues. The CDR3 here is CASSNRESGELFF. The DNA for the CDR3 is TGTGCCAGTAGTAACAGGGAATCCGGGGAGCTGTTTTTT.

Worth noting for this clone: This sample includes further DNA sequences coding for the same CDR3. The chain carries TRBV28 and TRBJ2-5; TRBD2 aligns across 7 bases. The CDR3 spans 14 residues. Germline-derived CDR1 and CDR2 are MDHEN and SYDVKM. The junction had 5 bases not matched to a gene; V was cut back by 2 bases and J by 5 bases. The CDR3 sequence: CASSLPGGGETQYF. In nucleotides, the CDR3 is TGTGCCAGCAGTTTACCGGGAGGAGGTGAGACCCAGTACTTC.

This chain joins TRBV11-2 and TRBJ1-1; no firm D call. The germline CDR1 and CDR2 sequences are SGHAT and FQNNGV. The CDR3 extends over 11 amino acids. Between the trimmed V and J ends, which lost 1 base and 7 bases, there was a span of 4 bases. CDR3 region: CASSLGFEAFF. The CDR3 DNA reads TGTGCCAGCAGCTTAGGGTTTGAAGCTTTCTTT.

This clone came up once. The V call is TRBV7-3, the J call TRBJ2-1; D unresolved. CDR1 and CDR2 (germline): SGHTA, FQGTGA. The CDR3 has 13 amino acids. The V end was cut by 5 bases, the J end by 6 bases, with 11 bases between. The CDR3 sequence is CASSAGPGNEQFF. In DNA, the CDR3 is TGTGCCAGCAGCGCCGGACCGGGCAATGAGCAGTTCTTC.

This chain uses TRBV27 with TRBJ1-1, with D possibly being TRBD1 (5 bases). The germline gives CDR1 MNHEY, CDR2 SMNVEV (reference sequence). This CDR3 has 15 amino acids. V lost 3 bases and J 0 bases, leaving 11 bases between the germline ends. Here the CDR3 reads CASSLMGGVNTEAFF. The DNA for the CDR3 is TGTGCCAGCAGTTTGATGGGGGGAGTGAACACTGAAGCTTTCTTT.

This chain links TRBV5-1 with TRBJ1-1, with D possibly TRBD1 on 6 matching bases. Germline CDR1 is SGHRS and CDR2 is YFSETQ. Between the trimmed V and J ends, which lost 4 bases and 3 bases, there was a span of 19 bases. CDR3 length: 16 residues. The CDR3 protein is CASSPRPGGEDTEAFF. The DNA of the CDR3 is TGCGCCAGCAGCCCCCGCCCGGGGGGCGAAGACACTGAAGCTTTCTTT.